This TCR beta chain was observed in a study of sequential checkpoint blockade in melanoma. Overall study context: TCRbeta immunosequencing was performed on DNA from 91 pretreatment melanoma tumor samples.

The sample holds many counts of this clone. Assay used: immunoSEQ multiplex PCR; TCRdb lists only in-frame clones, some missing. Counted here are approximately 20,000 clones, approximately 26% occurring once; the ten biggest clones make up about 7.8%. In germline, CDR1 is SGHNT, CDR2 YENEEA. V lost 2 bases, J lost 5 bases, and 12 bases lay in between. This CDR3 is 14 amino acids long. Treatment of the sample: randomized to nivolumab then ipilimumab (arm A) or the reverse (arm B). No patient had prior DNA-damaging chemotherapy. The genes are TRBV11-3 and TRBJ2-5; D is possibly TRBD1 or TRBD2 (6 bases each). This TCR came from a human donor with melanoma. The starting material was tumor tissue (inferred from file names), obtained from a patient given nivolumab and ipilimumab in sequence. The CDR3 DNA reads TGTGCCAGCAGCTTAACCGGGGGCCAGGAGACCCAGTACTTC. It translates to CASSLTGGQETQYF.